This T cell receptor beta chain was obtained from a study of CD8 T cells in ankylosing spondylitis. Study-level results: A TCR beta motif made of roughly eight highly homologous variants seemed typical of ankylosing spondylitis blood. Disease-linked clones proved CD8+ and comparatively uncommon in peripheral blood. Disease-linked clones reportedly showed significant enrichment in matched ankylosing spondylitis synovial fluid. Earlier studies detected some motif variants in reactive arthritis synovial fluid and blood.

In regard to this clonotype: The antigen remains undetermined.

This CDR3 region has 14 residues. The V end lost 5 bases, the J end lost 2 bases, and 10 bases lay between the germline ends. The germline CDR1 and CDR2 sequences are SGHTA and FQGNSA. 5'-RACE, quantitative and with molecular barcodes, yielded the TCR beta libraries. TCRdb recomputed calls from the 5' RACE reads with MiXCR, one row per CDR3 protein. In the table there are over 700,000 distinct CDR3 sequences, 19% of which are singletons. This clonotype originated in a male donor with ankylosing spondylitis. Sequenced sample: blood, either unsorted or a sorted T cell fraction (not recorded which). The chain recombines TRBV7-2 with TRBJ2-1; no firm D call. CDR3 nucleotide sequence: TGTGCCAGCAGCCCCATTAGGGCCTACAATGAGCAGTTCTTC. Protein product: CASSPIRAYNEQFF.